This T cell receptor (beta chain) is from a study of blood T cell repertoires in COVID-19. The wider study: Material from acute and convalescent COVID-19 was sourced from the United States, Italy and Spain. From T cells, B-cell-depleted T cells, or PBMCs came the material, which was cDNA or gDNA.

Repertoires were generated with immunoSEQ multiplex PCR, while TCRdb's copy carries only in-frame clones and drops some. The sample holds approximately 300,000 clones, under 90% seen once. This CDR3 is 15 amino acids long. V was clipped by 10 bases and J by 1 base, with 17 bases between them. CDR1 SNHLY and CDR2 FYNNEI come from the germline V gene. Participant-given clinical history determined each cohort assignment. Sequencing was performed on PBMCs or T cells enriched from blood (not recorded which). The chain is built from TRBV2 and TRBJ1-5, with D perhaps TRBD1 (6 bases). This clonotype was obtained from a woman aged 18-29 years who had recovered from COVID-19. The CDR3 sequence: CATLKDSGSNQPQHF. CDR3 in DNA: TGTGCCACCCTCAAGGACAGTGGGAGCAATCAGCCCCAGCATTTT.